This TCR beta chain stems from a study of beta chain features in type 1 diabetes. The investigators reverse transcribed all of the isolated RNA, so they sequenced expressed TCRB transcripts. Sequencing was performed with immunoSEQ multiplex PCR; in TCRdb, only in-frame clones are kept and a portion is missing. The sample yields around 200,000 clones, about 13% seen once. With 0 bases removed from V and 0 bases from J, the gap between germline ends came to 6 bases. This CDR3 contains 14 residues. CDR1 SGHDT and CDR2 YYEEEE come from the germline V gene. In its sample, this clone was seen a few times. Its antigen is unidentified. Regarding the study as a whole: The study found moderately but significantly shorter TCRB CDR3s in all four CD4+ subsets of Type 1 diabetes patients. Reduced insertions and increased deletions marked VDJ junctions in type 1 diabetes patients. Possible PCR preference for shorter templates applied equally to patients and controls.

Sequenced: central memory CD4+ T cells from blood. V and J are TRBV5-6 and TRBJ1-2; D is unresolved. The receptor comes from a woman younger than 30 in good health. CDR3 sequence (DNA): TGTGCCAGCAGCTTGGGACACACTAACTATGGCTACACCTTC. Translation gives CASSLGHTNYGYTF.